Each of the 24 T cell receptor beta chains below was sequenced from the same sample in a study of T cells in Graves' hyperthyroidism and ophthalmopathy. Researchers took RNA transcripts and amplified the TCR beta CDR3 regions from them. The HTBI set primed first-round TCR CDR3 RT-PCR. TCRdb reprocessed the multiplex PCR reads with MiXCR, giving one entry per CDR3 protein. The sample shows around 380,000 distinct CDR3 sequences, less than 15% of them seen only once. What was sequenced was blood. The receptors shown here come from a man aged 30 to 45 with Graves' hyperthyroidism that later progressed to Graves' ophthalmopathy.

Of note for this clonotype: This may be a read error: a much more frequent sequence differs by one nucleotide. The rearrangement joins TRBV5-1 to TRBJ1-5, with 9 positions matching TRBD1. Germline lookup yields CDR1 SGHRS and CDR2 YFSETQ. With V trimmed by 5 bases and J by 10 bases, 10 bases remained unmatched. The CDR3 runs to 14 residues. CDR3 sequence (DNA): TGCGCCAGCAGATCCGACAGGGGGAGTCATCCCCAGCATTTT. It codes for CASRSDRGSHPQHF.

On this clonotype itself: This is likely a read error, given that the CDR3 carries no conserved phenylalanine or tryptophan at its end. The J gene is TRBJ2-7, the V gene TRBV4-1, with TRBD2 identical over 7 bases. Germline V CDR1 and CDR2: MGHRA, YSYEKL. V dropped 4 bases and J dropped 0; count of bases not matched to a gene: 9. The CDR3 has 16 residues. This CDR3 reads CASSPGGRGSSYEQYC. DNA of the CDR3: TGCGCCAGCAGCCCCGGTGGGCGGGGGAGCTCCTACGAGCAGTACTGC.

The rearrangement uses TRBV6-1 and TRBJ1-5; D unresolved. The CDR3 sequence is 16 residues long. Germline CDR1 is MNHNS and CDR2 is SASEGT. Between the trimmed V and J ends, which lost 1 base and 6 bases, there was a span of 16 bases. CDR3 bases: TGTGCCAGCAGTGAAGTCCCAGATTTGGTAGCTCAGCCCCAGCATTTT. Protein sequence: CASSEVPDLVAQPQHF.

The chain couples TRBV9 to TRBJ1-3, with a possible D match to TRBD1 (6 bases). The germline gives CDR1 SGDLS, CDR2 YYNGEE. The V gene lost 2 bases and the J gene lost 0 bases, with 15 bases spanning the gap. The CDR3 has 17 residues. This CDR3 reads CASSVGGHLSSGNTIYF. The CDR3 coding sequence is TGTGCCAGCAGCGTCGGGGGACACCTAAGCTCTGGAAACACCATATATTTT.

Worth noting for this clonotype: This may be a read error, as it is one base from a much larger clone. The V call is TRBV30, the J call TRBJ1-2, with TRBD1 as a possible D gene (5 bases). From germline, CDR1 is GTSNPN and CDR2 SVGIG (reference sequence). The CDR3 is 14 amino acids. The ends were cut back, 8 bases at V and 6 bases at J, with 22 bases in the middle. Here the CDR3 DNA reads TGTGCCCGGGGGGGATGGACCTCAGGCGATGGCTACACCTTC. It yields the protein CARGGWTSGDGYTF.

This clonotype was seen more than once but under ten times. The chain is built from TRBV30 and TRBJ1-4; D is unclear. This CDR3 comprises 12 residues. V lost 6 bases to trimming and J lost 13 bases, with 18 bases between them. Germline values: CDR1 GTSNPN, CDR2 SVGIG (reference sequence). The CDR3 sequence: CACTRPDGALFF. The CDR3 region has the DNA TGTGCCTGTACCCGACCTGACGGTGCACTGTTTTTT.

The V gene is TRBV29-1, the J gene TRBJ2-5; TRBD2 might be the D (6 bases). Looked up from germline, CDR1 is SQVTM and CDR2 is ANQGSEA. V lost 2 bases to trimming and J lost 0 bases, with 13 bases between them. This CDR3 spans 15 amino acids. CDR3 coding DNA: TGCAGCGTTGAATGGCGGGGAGGTTACCAAGAGACCCAGTACTTC. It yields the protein CSVEWRGGYQETQYF.

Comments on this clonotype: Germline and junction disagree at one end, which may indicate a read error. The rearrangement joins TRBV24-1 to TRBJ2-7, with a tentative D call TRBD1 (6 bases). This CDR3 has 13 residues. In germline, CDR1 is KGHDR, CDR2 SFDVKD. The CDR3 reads CTTSGTIARLQYF. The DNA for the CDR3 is TGTACCACCAGTGGGACAATCGCTAGGCTGCAGTACTTC.

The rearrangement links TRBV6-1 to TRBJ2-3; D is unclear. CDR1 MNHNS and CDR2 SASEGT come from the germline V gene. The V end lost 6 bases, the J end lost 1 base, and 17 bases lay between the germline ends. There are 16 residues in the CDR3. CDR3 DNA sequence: TGTGCCAGCAGGACCCTTGAGTATATAGGCACAGATACGCAGTATTTT. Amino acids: CASRTLEYIGTDTQYF.

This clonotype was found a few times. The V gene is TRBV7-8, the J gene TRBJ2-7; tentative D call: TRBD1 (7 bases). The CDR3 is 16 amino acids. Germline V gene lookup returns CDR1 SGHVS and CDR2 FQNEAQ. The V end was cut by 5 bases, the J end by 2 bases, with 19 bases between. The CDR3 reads CASSMPGAGGPYEQYF. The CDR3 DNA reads TGTGCCAGCAGCATGCCGGGGGCAGGGGGACCCTACGAGCAGTACTTC.

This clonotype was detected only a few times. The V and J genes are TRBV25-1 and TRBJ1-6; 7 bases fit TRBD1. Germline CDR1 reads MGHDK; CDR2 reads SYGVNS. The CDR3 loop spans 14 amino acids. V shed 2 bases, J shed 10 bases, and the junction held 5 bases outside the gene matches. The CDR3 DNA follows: TGTGCCAGCAGTGAAAAGACAGGGCGATCACCCCTCCACTTT. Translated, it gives CASSEKTGRSPLHF.

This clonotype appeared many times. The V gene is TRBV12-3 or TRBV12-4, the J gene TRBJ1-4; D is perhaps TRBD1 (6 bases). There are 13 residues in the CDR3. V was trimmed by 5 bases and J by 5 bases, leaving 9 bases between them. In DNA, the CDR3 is TGTGCCAGCAGTGGACAGCGGAATGAAAAACTGTTTTTT. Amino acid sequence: CASSGQRNEKLFF.

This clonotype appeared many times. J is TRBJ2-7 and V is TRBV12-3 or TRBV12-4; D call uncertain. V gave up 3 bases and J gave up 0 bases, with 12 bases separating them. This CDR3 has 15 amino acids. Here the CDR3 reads CASSFGHTFSYEQYF. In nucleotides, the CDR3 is TGTGCCAGCAGTTTCGGCCACACGTTCTCCTACGAGCAGTACTTC.

CDR3 bases: TGCGCCAGCAGCTTGGATCTGGCGGATGGAAACACCATATATTTT. Translation gives CASSLDLADGNTIYF. The rearrangement uses TRBV5-1 and TRBJ1-3; D unclear. The CDR3 totals 15 residues. Per germline, CDR1 SGHRS and CDR2 YFSETQ. Deletions cut 0 bases from V and 3 bases from J, with 10 bases between.

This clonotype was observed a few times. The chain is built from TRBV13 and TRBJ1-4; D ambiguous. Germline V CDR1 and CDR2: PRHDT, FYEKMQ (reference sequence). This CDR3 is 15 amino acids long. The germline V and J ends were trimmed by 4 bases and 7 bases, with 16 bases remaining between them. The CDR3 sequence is CASSSEQEGSEKLFF. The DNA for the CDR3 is TGTGCCAGCAGCTCAGAGCAGGAAGGGAGTGAAAAACTGTTTTTT.

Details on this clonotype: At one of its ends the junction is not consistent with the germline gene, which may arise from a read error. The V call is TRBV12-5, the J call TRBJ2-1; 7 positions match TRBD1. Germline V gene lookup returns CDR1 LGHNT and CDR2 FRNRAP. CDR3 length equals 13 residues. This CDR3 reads CASALGQYNEQFF. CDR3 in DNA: TGTGCTAGTGCTTTGGGACAGTACAATGAGCAGTTCTTC.

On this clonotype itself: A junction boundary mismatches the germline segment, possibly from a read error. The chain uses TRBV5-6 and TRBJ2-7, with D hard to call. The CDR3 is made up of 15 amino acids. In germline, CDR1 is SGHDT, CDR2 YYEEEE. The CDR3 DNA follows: TGTGCCAGCAGCTTGTTCGGGCGTTTATCCTACGAGCAGCACTTC. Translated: CASSLFGRLSYEQHF.

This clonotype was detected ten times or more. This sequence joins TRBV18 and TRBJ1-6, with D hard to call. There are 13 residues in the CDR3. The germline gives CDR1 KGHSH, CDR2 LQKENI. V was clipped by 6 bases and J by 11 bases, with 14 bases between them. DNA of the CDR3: TGTGCCAGCTCCAGCCGGGGTTCTACACCCCTCCACTTT. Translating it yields CASSSRGSTPLHF.

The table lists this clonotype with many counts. The CDR3 here is CASGGQGSGTEAFF. Written as DNA, the CDR3 is TGTGCCAGCGGGGGACAGGGGTCGGGCACTGAAGCTTTCTTT. This chain joins TRBV2 and TRBJ1-1, with TRBD1 matching 10 bases. The CDR3 loop spans 14 amino acids. Trimming at V came to 8 bases and at J to 4 bases, leaving 7 bases not matched to a gene. Per the germline V gene, CDR1 is SNHLY and CDR2 is FYNNEI.

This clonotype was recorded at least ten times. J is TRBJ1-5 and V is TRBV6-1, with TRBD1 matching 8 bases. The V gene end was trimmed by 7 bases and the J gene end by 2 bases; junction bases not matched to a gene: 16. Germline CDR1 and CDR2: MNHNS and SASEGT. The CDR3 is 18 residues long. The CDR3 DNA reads TGTGCCAGCATCCCCGGGGCAGGGGGCGAAGTGGGCAATCAGCCCCAGCATTTT. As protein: CASIPGAGGEVGNQPQHF.

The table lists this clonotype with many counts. The CDR3 sequence: CSVEDQDRPGYEQYF. The CDR3 bases are TGCAGCGTTGAAGACCAGGACAGGCCAGGCTACGAGCAGTACTTC. This rearrangement joins TRBV29-1 to TRBJ2-7; 7 bases line up with TRBD1. Germline trimming cut 0 bases from V and 3 bases from J; bases unmatched to any gene: 8. In germline, CDR1 is SQVTM, CDR2 ANQGSEA. CDR3 length equals 15 residues.

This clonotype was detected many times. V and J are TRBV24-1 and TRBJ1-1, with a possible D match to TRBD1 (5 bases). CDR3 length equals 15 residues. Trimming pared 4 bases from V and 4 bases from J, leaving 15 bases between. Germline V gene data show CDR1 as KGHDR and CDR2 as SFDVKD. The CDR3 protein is CATSETGRAGTEAFF. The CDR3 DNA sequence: TGTGCCACCAGTGAAACGGGACGGGCGGGCACTGAAGCTTTCTTT.

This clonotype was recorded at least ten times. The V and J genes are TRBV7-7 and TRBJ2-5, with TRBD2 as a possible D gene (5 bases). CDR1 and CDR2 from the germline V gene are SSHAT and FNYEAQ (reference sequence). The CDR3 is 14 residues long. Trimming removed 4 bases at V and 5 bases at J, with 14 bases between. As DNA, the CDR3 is TGTGCCAGCAGCTCGGGTCACTCGGGGGAGACCCAGTACTTC. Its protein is CASSSGHSGETQYF.

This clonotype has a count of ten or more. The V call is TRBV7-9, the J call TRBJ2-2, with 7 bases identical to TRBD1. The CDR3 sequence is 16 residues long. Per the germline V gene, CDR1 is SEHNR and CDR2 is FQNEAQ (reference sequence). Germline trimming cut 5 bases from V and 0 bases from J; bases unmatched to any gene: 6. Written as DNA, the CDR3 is TGTGCCAGCAGCGTTTCCGGGACAGCGAACACCGGGGAGCTGTTTTTT. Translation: CASSVSGTANTGELFF.